A single sample is the source of the 6 T cell receptor beta chains below, sequenced in a study of blood T cells in healthy people across ages. Through a sample-barcoded 5' primer and a J-beta primer mix, a second PCR was run for roughly 6 to 11 cycles. One entry per CDR3 protein, called by TCRdb with MiXCR from the 5' RACE reads. This sample yields about 580,000 distinct CDR3 sequences, of which 40% to 50% are seen a single time; around 24% belongs to the top ten. Sequencing was carried out using blood. The source of these receptors is a man at least 80 years old in good health.

This sequence joins TRBV11-2 and TRBJ2-5; 15 bases fit TRBD2. The junction had 9 bases not matched to a gene; V was cut back by 5 bases and J by 5 bases. The germline V gene encodes CDR1 SGHAT and CDR2 FQNNGV. This CDR3 region has 17 residues. CDR3: CASSPRTSGRATETQYF. The CDR3 nucleotides are TGTGCCAGCAGCCCCAGGACTAGCGGGAGGGCCACGGAGACCCAGTACTTC.

V gene TRBV12-3 or TRBV12-4 combines with J gene TRBJ2-5; the D call may be TRBD1 or TRBD2 (5 bases each). V gave up 7 bases and J gave up 11 bases, with 20 bases separating them. The CDR3 length is 13 residues. This CDR3 reads CASNEDGDGIQYF. The CDR3, as DNA: TGTGCCAGCAATGAGGACGGGGACGGGATTCAGTACTTC.

There are many counts of this clonotype. The chain joins TRBV7-9 to TRBJ2-5; D is unclear. Per germline, CDR1 SEHNR and CDR2 FQNEAQ (reference sequence). This CDR3 is 13 amino acids long. Trimming pared 5 bases from V and 5 bases from J, leaving 12 bases between. The CDR3 bases are TGTGCCAGCAGCACCAGCACGTACGAGACCCAGTACTTC. Amino acid sequence: CASSTSTYETQYF.

DNA for the CDR3: TGCGCCAGCAGCGGGGGGGCCGGGAATACGCAGTATTTT. Translation gives CASSGGAGNTQYF. V is TRBV4-3 and J is TRBJ2-3; tentatively, D is TRBD2 (7 bases). Trimming cost V 5 bases and J 7 bases, with 13 bases left between them. CDR3 size: 13 residues. In germline, CDR1 is LGHNA, CDR2 YSLEER.

The chain employs TRBV7-2 and TRBJ2-1, with D perhaps assigned TRBD1 or TRBD2 (6 bases each). This CDR3 spans 14 amino acids. Trimming took 5 bases from V and 9 from J, leaving 17 bases between them. From germline, CDR1 is SGHTA and CDR2 FQGNSA. The CDR3 reads CASSAQGREGEQFF. CDR3 DNA: TGTGCCAGCAGCGCCCAGGGGCGGGAAGGTGAGCAGTTCTTC.

In this sample, this clonotype turned up a few times. The CDR3 reads CASSASGSGEQFF. In DNA, the CDR3 is TGTGCCAGCAGTGCAAGCGGGAGTGGTGAGCAGTTCTTC. The rearrangement links TRBV6-5 to TRBJ2-1, with TRBD2 matching 8 bases. The CDR3 is 13 amino acids. The germline V gene has CDR1 MNHEY and CDR2 SVGAGI. The junction had 6 bases not matched to a gene; V was cut back by 5 bases and J by 9 bases.